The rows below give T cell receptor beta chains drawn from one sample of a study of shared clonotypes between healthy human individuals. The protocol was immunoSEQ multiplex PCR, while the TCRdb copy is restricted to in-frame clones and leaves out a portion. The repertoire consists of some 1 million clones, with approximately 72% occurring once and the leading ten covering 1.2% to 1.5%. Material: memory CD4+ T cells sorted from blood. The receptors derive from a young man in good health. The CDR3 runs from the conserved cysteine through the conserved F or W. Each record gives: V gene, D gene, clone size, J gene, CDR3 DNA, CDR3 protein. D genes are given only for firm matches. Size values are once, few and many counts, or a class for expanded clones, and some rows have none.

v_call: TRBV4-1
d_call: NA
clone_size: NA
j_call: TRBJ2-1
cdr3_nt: TGCGCCAGCAGCCGACTAGTCCTCAACTACAATGAGCAGTTCTTC
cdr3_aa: CASSRLVLNYNEQFF

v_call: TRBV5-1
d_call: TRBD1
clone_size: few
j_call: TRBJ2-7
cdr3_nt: TGCGCCAGCAGCTTGGACGGACAGGGGGTCCACGAGCAGTACTTC
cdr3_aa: CASSLDGQGVHEQYF

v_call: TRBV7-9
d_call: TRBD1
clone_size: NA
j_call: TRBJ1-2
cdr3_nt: TGTGCCAGCAGCTTATTGGGGGACAGGGCGCGCGGCTACACCTTC
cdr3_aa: CASSLLGDRARGYTF

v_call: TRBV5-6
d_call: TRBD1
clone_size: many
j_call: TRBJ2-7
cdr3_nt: TGTGCCAGCAGCTTGTACGGACAGGGTTCCGACGAGCAGTACTTC
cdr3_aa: CASSLYGQGSDEQYF

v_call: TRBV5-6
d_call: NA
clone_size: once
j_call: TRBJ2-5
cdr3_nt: TGTGCCAGCAGCTTGGACCGCGGCGAGACCCAGTACTTC
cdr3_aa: CASSLDRGETQYF

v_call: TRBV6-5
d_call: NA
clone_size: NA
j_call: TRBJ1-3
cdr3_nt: TGTGCCGTTGGGGGGTCTACAGGTTCTGGAAACACCATATATTTT
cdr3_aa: CAVGGSTGSGNTIYF

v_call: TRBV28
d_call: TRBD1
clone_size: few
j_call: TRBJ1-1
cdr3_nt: TGTGCCAGCAGTTTATCGGGACAGGGTAGTACTGAAGCTTTCTTT
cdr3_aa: CASSLSGQGSTEAFF

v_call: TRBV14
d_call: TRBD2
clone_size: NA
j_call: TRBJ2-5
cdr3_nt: TGTGCCAGCAGCCAATCGTCTAGCGGGGCGCAGTACTTC
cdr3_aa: CASSQSSSGAQYF

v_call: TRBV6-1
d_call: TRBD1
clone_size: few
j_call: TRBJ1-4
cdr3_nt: TGTGCCAGCAGTGATCCAGGGGGCCAAGAAAAACTGTTTTTT
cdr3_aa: CASSDPGGQEKLFF

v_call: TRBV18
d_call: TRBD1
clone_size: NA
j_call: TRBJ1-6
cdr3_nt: TGTGCCAGCTCACGGGACAGGCCACCCCTCCACTTT
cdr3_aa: CASSRDRPPLHF

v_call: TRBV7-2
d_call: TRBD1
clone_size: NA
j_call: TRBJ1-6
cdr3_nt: TGTGCCAGCAGACCTAACGGACAGGGTCATCCACCCCTCCACTTT
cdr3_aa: CASRPNGQGHPPLHF

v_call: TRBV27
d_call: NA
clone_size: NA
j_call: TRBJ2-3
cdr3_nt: TGTGCCAGCAGTTTCCAGTCCTCAGGGGATACGCAGTATTTT
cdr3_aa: CASSFQSSGDTQYF

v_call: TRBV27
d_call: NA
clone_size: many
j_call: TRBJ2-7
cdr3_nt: TGTGCCAGCAGTTTTGAGGTCGTCGTTGGGGAGCAGTACTTC
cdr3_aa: CASSFEVVVGEQYF

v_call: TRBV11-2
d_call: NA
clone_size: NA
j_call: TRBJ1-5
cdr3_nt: TGTGCCAGCAGCTTAGATCCGTGGGGGCAGCCCCAGCATTTT
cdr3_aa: CASSLDPWGQPQHF

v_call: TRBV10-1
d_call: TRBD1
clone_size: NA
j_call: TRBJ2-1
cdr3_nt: TGCGCCAGCAGTGAAAGTTTAGGGACAGGAACAAATGAGCAGTTCTTC
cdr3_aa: CASSESLGTGTNEQFF

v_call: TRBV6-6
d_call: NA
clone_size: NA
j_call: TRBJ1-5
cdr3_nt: TGTGCCAGCAGTCCTGAGAGGGGGGGCGCGGGTCAGCCCCAGCATTTT
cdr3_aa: CASSPERGGAGQPQHF

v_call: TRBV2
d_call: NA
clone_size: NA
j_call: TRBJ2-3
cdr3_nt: TGTGCCAGCAGTGTAGGGACAGATACGCAGTATTTT
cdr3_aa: CASSVGTDTQYF

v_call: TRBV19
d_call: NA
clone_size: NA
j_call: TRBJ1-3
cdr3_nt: TGTGCCACCAGGGACACCTCAAGCTCTGGAAACACCATATATTTT
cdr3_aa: CATRDTSSSGNTIYF

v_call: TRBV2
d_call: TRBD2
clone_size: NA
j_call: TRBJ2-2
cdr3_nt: TGTGCCAGCAGGCCCCGGACTAGCGGCGGGGAGCTGTTTTTT
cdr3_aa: CASRPRTSGGELFF

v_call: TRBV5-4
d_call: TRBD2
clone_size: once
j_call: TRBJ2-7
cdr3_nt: TGTGCCAGCAGCTCAGGGGCTAGCGGGAAAAGCGAGCAGTACTTC
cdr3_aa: CASSSGASGKSEQYF

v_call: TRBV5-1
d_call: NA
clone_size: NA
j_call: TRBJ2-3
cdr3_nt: TGCGCCAGCAGCCCAGACAGGCCAACCAGCACAGATACGCAGTATTTT
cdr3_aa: CASSPDRPTSTDTQYF

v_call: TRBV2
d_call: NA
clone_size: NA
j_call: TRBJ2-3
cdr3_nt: TGTGCCAGCAGCTTTCGGCGGGGTGAAATCACAGATACGCAGTATTTT
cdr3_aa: CASSFRRGEITDTQYF